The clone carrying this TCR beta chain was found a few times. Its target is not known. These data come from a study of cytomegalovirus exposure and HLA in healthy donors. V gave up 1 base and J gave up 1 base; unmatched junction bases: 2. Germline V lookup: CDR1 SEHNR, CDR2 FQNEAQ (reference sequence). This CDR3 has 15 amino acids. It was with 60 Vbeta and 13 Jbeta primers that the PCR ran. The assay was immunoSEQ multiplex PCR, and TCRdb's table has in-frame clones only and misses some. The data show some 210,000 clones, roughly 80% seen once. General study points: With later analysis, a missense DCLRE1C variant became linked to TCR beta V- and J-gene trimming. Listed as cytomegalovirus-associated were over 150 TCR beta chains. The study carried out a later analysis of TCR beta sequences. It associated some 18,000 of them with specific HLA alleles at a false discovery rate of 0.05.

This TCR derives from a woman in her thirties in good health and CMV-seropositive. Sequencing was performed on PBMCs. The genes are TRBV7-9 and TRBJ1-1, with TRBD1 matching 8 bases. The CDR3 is CASSLVGTGNTEAFF. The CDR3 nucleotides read TGTGCCAGCAGCTTAGTAGGGACAGGGAACACTGAAGCTTTCTTT.